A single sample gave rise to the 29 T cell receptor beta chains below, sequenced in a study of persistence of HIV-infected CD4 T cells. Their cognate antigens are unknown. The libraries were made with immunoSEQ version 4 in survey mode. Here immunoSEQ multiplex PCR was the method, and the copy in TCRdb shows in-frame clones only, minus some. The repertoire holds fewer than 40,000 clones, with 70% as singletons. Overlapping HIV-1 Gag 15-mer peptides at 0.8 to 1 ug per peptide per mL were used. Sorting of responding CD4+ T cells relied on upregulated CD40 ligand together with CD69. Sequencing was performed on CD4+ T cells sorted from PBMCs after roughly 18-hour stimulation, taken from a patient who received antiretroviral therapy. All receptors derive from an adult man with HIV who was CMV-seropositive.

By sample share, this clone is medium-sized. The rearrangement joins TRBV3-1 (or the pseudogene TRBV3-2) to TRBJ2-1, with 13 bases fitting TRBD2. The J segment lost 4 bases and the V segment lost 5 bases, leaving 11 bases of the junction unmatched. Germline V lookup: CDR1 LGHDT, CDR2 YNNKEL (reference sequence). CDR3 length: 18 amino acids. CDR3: CASSAFLTSGGTYNEQFF. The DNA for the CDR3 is TGTGCCAGCAGCGCCTTCCTGACTAGCGGGGGGACGTACAATGAGCAGTTCTTC.

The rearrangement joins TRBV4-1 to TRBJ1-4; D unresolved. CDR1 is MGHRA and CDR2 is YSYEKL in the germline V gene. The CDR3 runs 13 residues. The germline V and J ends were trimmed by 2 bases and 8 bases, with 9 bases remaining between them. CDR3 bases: TGCGCCAGCAGCCAACAGGAGAGGGAAAAACTGTTTTTT. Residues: CASSQQEREKLFF.

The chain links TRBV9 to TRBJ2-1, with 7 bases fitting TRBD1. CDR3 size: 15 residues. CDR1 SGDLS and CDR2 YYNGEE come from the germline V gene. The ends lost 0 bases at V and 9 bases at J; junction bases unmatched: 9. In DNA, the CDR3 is TGTGCCAGCAGCGTAGAAGGGGGCGGCTACGGTGAGCAGTTCTTC. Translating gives CASSVEGGGYGEQFF.

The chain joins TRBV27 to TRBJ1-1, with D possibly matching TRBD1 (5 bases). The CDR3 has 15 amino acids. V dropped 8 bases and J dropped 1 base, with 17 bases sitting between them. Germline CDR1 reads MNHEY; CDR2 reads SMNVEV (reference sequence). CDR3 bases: TGTGCCAGCGTCCCTTTCGGGACGGGGAACACTGAAGCTTTCTTT. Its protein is CASVPFGTGNTEAFF.

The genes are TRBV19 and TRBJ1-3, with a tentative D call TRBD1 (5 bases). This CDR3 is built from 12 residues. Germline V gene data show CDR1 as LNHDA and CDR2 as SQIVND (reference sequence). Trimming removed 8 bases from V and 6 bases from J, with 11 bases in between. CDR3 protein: CASAEGENTIYF. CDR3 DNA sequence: TGTGCCAGTGCGGAAGGGGAAAACACCATATATTTT.

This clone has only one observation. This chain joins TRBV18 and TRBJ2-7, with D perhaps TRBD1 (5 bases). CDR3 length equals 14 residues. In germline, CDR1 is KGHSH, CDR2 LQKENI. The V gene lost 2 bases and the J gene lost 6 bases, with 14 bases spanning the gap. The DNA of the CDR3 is TGTGCCAGCTCACCAGGCAGGGCAGTTGGCGAGCAGTACTTC. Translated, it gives CASSPGRAVGEQYF.

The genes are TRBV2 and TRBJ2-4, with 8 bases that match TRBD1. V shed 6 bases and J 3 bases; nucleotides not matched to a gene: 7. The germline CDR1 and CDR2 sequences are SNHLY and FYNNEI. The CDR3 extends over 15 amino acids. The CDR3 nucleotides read TGTGCCAGCAGCCCGGACAGGGCGGGCAAAAACATTCAGTACTTC. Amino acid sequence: CASSPDRAGKNIQYF.

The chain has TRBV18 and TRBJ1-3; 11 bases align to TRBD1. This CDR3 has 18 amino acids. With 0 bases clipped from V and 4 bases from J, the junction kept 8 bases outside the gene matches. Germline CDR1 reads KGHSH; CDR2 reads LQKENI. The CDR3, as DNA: TGTGCCAGCTCACCACCGAGGACAGGGGGCCCGGGGGGAAACACCATATATTTT. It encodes CASSPPRTGGPGGNTIYF.

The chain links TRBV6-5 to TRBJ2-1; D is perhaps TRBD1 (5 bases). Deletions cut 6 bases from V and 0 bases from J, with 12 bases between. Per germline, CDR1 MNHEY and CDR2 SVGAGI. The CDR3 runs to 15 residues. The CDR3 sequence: CASRLTDSSYNEQFF. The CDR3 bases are TGTGCCAGCAGGTTGACAGATAGCTCCTACAATGAGCAGTTCTTC.

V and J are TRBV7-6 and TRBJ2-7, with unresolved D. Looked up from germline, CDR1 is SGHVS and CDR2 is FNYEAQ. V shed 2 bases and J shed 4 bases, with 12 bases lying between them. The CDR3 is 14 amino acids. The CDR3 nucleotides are TGTGCCAGCAGCTTAAACGCAGCTTCATACGAGCAGTACTTC. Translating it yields CASSLNAASYEQYF.

This CDR3 is CASYTGQVTDTQYF. The CDR3 DNA reads TGCGCCAGCTACACGGGACAGGTTACAGATACGCAGTATTTT. The rearrangement joins TRBV5-1 to TRBJ2-3, with 8 bases matching TRBD1. The CDR3 runs to 14 residues. Looked up from germline, CDR1 is SGHRS and CDR2 is YFSETQ. With 7 bases clipped from V and 3 bases from J, the junction kept 7 bases outside the gene matches.

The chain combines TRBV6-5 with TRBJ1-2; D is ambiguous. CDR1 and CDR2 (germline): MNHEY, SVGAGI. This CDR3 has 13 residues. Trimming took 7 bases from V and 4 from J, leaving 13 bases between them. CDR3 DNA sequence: TGTGCCAGCACCAATACCCAGCTCTATGGCTACACCTTC. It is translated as CASTNTQLYGYTF.

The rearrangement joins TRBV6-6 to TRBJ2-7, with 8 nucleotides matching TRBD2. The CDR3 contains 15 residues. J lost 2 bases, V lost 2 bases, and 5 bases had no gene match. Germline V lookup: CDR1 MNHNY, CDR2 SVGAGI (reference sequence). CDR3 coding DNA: TGTGCCAGCAGTTACCGGAATAGCGGGGCCTACGAGCAGTACTTC. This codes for CASSYRNSGAYEQYF.

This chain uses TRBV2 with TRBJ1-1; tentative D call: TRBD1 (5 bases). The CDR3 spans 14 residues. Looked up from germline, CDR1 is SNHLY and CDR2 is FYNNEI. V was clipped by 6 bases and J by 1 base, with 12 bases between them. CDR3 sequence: CASSRTGSNTEAFF. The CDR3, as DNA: TGTGCCAGCAGCCGCACAGGATCGAACACTGAAGCTTTCTTT.

The CDR3 sequence is CASTPGGPSYNEQFF. The DNA of the CDR3 is TGTGCCAGCACCCCAGGTGGGCCCTCCTACAATGAGCAGTTCTTC. This sequence joins TRBV7-9 and TRBJ2-1, with D unresolved. The CDR3 runs 15 residues. Trimming stripped 7 bases from V and 0 bases from J, with 13 bases between. Germline V CDR1 and CDR2: SEHNR, FQNEAQ (reference sequence).

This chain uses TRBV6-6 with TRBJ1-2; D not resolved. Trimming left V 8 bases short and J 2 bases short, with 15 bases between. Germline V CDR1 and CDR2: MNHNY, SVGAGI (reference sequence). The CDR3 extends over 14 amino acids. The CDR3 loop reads CASESDLGNYGYTF. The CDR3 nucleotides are TGTGCCAGCGAGTCCGACCTAGGGAACTATGGCTACACCTTC.

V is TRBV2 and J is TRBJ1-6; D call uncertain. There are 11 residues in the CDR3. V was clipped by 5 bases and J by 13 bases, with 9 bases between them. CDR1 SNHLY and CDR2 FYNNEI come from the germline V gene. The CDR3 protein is CASSQTYPLHF. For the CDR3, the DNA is TGTGCCAGCAGTCAAACCTACCCCCTCCACTTT.

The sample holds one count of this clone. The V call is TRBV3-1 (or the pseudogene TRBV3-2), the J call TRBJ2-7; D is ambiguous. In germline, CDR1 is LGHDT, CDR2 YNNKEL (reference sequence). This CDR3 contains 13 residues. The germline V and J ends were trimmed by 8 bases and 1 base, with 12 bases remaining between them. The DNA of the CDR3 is TGTGCCAGCTCCTCATTGGCTTCCTACGAGCAGTACTTC. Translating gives CASSSLASYEQYF.

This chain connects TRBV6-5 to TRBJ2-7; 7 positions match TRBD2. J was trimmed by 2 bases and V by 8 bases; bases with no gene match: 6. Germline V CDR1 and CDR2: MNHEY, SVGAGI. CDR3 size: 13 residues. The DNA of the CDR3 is TGTGCCAGCGCCGGGGGGATAACCTACGAGCAGTACTTC. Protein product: CASAGGITYEQYF.

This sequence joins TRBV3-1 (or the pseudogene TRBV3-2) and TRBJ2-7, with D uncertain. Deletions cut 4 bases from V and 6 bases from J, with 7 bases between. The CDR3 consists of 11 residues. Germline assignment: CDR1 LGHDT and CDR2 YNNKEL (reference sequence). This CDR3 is CASSLNLEQYF. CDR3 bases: TGTGCCAGCAGCCTTAACCTCGAGCAGTACTTC.

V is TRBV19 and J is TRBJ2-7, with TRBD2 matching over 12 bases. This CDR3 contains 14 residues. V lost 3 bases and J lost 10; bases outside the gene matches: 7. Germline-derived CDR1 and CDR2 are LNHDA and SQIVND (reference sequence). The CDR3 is CASSISGTSGLQYF. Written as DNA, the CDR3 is TGTGCCAGTAGTATCTCCGGGACTAGCGGGCTTCAGTACTTC.

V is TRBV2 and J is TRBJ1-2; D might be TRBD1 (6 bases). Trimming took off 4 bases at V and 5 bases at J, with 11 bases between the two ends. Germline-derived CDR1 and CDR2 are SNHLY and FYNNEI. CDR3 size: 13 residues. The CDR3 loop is CASSGGGMYGYTF. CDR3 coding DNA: TGTGCCAGCAGTGGGGGGGGCATGTATGGCTACACCTTC. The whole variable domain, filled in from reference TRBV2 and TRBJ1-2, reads EPEVTQTPSHQVTQMGQEVILRCVPISNHLYFYWYRQILGQKVEFLVSFYNNEISEKSEIFDDQFSVERPDGSNFTLKIRSTKLEDSAMYFCASSGGGMYGYTFGSGTRLTVV.

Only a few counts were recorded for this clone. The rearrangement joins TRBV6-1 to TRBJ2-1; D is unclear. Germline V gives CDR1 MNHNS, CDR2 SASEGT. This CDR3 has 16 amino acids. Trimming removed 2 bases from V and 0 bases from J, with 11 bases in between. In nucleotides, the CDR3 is TGTGCCAGCAGTGAAATTCCAGACCTCTCCTACAATGAGCAGTTCTTC. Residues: CASSEIPDLSYNEQFF.

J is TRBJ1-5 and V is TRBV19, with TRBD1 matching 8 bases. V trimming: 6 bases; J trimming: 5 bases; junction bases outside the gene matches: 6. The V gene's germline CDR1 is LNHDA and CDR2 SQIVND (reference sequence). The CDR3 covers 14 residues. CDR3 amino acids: CASRGQGEHQPQHF. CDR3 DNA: TGTGCCAGTAGAGGACAGGGTGAGCATCAGCCCCAGCATTTT.

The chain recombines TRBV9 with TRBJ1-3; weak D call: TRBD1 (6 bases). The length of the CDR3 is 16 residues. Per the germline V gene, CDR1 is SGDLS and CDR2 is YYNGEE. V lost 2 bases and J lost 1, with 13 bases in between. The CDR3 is CASSVLVQGSGNTIYF. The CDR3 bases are TGTGCCAGCAGCGTTTTAGTCCAGGGGTCTGGAAACACCATATATTTT.

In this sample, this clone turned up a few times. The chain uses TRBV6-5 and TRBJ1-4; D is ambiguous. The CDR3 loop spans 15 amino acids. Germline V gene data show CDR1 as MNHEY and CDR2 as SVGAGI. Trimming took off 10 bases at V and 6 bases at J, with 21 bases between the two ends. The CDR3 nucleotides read TGTGCCACCAGAAATAGCGGATCCTTGTATGAAAAACTGTTTTTT. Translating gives CATRNSGSLYEKLFF.

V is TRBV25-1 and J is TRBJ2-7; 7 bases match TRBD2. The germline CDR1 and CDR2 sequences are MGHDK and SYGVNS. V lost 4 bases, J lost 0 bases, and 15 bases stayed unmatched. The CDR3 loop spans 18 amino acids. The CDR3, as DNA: TGTGCCAGCAGTGGGCTGAGCGGGACCCCCGGGGGCTCCTACGAGCAGTACTTC. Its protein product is CASSGLSGTPGGSYEQYF.

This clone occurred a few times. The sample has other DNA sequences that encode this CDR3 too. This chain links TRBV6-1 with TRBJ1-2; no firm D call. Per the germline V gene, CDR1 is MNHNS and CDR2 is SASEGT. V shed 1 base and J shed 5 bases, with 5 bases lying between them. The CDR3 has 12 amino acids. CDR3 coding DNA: TGTGCCAGCAGTGAAGGAAAATATGGCTACACCTTC. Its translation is CASSEGKYGYTF.

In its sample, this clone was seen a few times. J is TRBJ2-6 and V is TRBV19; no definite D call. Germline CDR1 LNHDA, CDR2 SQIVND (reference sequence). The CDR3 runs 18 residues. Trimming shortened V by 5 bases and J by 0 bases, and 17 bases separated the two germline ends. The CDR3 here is CASSPDFLPISGANVLTF. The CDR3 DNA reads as TGTGCCAGTAGTCCAGACTTTTTACCCATCTCTGGGGCCAACGTCCTGACTTTC.